This paragraph covers one T cell receptor beta chain sequence. As yet, its antigen is unknown. The sample belongs to a study of post-analysis software for immune sequencing data. Study as a whole: Disease trajectories encompassed relapsing-remitting, secondary progressive and progressive-relapsing multiple sclerosis. Study observations and caveats: The five TRBV segments detected at higher frequency in patients than in controls included TRBV5-6, TRBV5-1 and TRBV20-1. People with multiple sclerosis had a significantly lower normalized Chao1 diversity than controls did.

The V and J ends lost 2 bases and 9 bases respectively, with 11 bases between them. This CDR3 has 14 residues. The authors incorporated unique molecular identifiers into the TCR beta cDNA libraries. MiXCR was run by TCRdb on the PCR reads, yielding one entry per CDR3 protein. In the table there are hundreds of thousands of distinct CDR3 sequences, 55% to 60% of which are singletons. Sequencing was performed on blood. This chain connects TRBV12-3 or TRBV12-4 to TRBJ1-6, with a tentative D call TRBD1 (6 bases). The receptor was isolated from a girl aged 2-10 years with multiple sclerosis. CDR3 DNA sequence: TGTGCCAGCAGTTTAAAGGACAGCGCTTCACCCCTCCACTTT. Amino acid sequence: CASSLKDSASPLHF.